One sample yielded the 24 T cell receptor beta chains listed below, sequenced in a study of T cell clones after liver transplantation. Profiling relied on immunoSEQ multiplex PCR, and the TCRdb table lists in-frame clones only, not all of them. The sample records 53,000 or so clones, approximately 84% being singletons. The sequenced sample was CD4+ T cells from blood, obtained before liver transplant. The receptors were sampled from a human donor who received a liver transplant.

The chain links TRBV25-1 to TRBJ1-4, with TRBD1 matching over 9 bases. This CDR3 region has 15 residues. Per germline, CDR1 MGHDK and CDR2 SYGVNS. V lost 6 bases, J lost 4 bases, and 6 bases stayed unmatched. CDR3 nucleotide sequence: TGTGCCAGCAGCCTGGGGACAGGGAGTAATGAAAAACTGTTTTTT. This gives the protein CASSLGTGSNEKLFF.

The chain carries TRBV6-5 and TRBJ2-3, with D possibly matching TRBD1 (5 bases). Trimming took 5 bases from V and 0 from J, leaving 12 bases between them. Germline values: CDR1 MNHEY, CDR2 SVGAGI. This CDR3 is built from 15 residues. The CDR3 here is CASSTRAPSTDTQYF. For the CDR3, the DNA is TGTGCCAGCAGTACCAGGGCCCCTAGCACAGATACGCAGTATTTT.

There are a few counts of this clone. The junction departs from the called germline gene at one end, perhaps through a read error. The chain joins TRBV7-7 to TRBJ2-1; D unresolved. Per germline, CDR1 SSHAT and CDR2 FNYEAQ (reference sequence). This CDR3 has 15 residues. The CDR3 DNA sequence: TGTGCTAGCAGCCCGTTTTCCGGCTCCTACAATGAGCAGTTCTTC. It codes for CASSPFSGSYNEQFF.

This chain links TRBV21-1 with TRBJ2-3; whether TRBD2, the table's D call, matches the DNA was not checked. TRBV21-1 is a pseudogene locus. The CDR3 contains 16 residues. The CDR3 is CASSKNSGGATDTQYF. In nucleotides, the CDR3 is TGTGCCAGCAGCAAAAATAGCGGGGGGGCCACAGATACGCAGTATTTT.

V gene TRBV5-1 combines with J gene TRBJ2-5, with 8 bases identical to TRBD2. V dropped 3 bases and J dropped 5; count of bases not matched to a gene: 12. CDR1 SGHRS and CDR2 YFSETQ come from the germline V gene. This CDR3 region has 16 residues. The CDR3 is CASSSIVGGGVETQYF. In DNA, the CDR3 is TGCGCCAGCAGCTCCATCGTCGGGGGGGGAGTGGAGACCCAGTACTTC.

The chain carries TRBV11-3 and TRBJ1-5; D gene ambiguous. With 5 bases removed from V and 9 bases from J, the gap between germline ends came to 11 bases. Germline CDR1 and CDR2: SGHNT and YENEEA. The CDR3 sequence is 12 residues long. In DNA form, the CDR3 reads TGTGCCAGCAGCCCCCTGGGGAGGCCCCAGCATTTT. Encoded protein: CASSPLGRPQHF. The full variable domain, in which reference TRBV11-3 and TRBJ1-5 provide the parts outside the CDR3, is EAGVVQSPRYKIIEKKQPVAFWCNPISGHNTLYWYLQNLGQGPELLIRYENEEAVDDSQLPKDRFSAERLKGVDSTLKIQPAELGDSAVYLCASSPLGRPQHFGDGTRLSIL.

Written as DNA, the CDR3 is TGCGCCAGCAGCGTGGGACCCGCGAACACCGGGGAGCTGTTTTTT. Amino acids: CASSVGPANTGELFF. The J gene is TRBJ2-2, the V gene TRBV5-1; D might be TRBD1 or TRBD2, each matching 5 bases. Germline CDR1 is SGHRS and CDR2 is YFSETQ. This CDR3 contains 15 residues. V lost 4 bases and J lost 0, with 10 bases in between.

This clone was detected once. This chain uses TRBV14 with TRBJ2-7, with 11 bases that match TRBD1. The CDR3 loop spans 16 amino acids. J lost 4 bases, V lost 4 bases, and 9 bases had no gene match. Germline V gene sequence: CDR1 SGHDN, CDR2 FVKESK. CDR3 nucleotide sequence: TGTGCCAGCAGCCCCCCCGCCGGACAGGGGGCGTACGAGCAGTACTTC. It encodes CASSPPAGQGAYEQYF. The full variable domain, completed using reference TRBV14 and TRBJ2-7, is EAGVTQFPSHSVIEKGQTVTLRCDPISGHDNLYWYRRVMGKEIKFLLHFVKESKQDESGMPNNRFLAERTGGTYSTLKVQPAELEDSGVYFCASSPPAGQGAYEQYFGPGTRLTVT.

This clone was seen once. The CDR3 reads CASSLGDGAREKLFF. As DNA, the CDR3 is TGCGCCAGCAGCTTGGGAGACGGGGCGCGAGAAAAACTGTTTTTT. J is TRBJ1-4 and V is TRBV5-1; maybe TRBD1 (5 bases). Trimming cost V 0 bases and J 8 bases, with 14 bases left between them. Germline CDR1 is SGHRS and CDR2 is YFSETQ. This CDR3 region has 15 residues.

This chain uses TRBV7-8 with TRBJ2-7, with 12 nucleotides matching TRBD2. This CDR3 contains 15 residues. The V and J ends lost 5 bases and 9 bases, in that order; junction bases with no gene match: 11. From germline, CDR1 is SGHVS and CDR2 FQNEAQ. The CDR3 region is CASSQSQLAGGRQYF. CDR3 coding DNA: TGTGCCAGCAGCCAATCGCAACTAGCGGGAGGTCGGCAGTACTTC. The whole variable domain, remainder taken from reference TRBV7-8 and TRBJ2-7, is GAGVSQSPRYKVAKRGQDVALRCDPISGHVSLFWYQQALGQGPEFLTYFQNEAQLDKSGLPSDRFFAERPEGSVSTLKIQRTQQEDSAVYLCASSQSQLAGGRQYFGPGTRLTVT.

The genes are TRBV4-3 and TRBJ2-5; a possible D gene is TRBD2 (6 bases). V shed 0 bases and J shed 5 bases, with 13 bases lying between them. The CDR3 covers 15 residues. Germline lookup yields CDR1 LGHNA and CDR2 YSLEER. This chain's CDR3 is CASSQDGGFQETQYF. DNA of the CDR3: TGCGCCAGCAGCCAAGATGGAGGGTTTCAGGAGACCCAGTACTTC.

The chain employs TRBV7-2 and TRBJ1-2; D possibly corresponds to TRBD1 (6 bases). This CDR3 is built from 13 residues. V dropped 3 bases and J dropped 7 bases, with 12 bases sitting between them. CDR1 SGHTA and CDR2 FQGNSA come from the germline V gene. DNA for the CDR3: TGTGCCAGCAGCTTCGGCAGGGGCGGTGGCTACACCTTC. It is translated as CASSFGRGGGYTF.

This chain connects TRBV7-2 to TRBJ2-6; 7 bases map to TRBD1. Germline V gene data show CDR1 as SGHTA and CDR2 as FQGNSA. The CDR3 runs 16 residues. Unmatched junction bases numbered 9, after V lost 10 bases and J lost 0 bases. CDR3 sequence: CATNPGQSSGANVLTF. CDR3 in DNA: TGTGCCACCAACCCGGGACAGAGCTCTGGGGCCAACGTCCTGACTTTC.

This chain joins TRBV14 and TRBJ2-1; D is undetermined. The CDR3 sequence is 20 residues long. CDR1 is SGHDN, CDR2 FVKESK, per germline. Trimming took off 1 base at V and 10 bases at J, with 32 bases between the two ends. DNA of the CDR3: TGTGCCAGCAGCCAAGGTGCCGCCTTTTTCTTCTCTGGCGGTAAGACGGAGCAGTTCTTC. Protein product: CASSQGAAFFFSGGKTEQFF.

The chain joins TRBV19 to TRBJ1-5; 8 positions agree with TRBD1. After removal of 4 bases from V and 5 bases from J, the junction contained 1 base not matched to a gene. The CDR3 totals 13 residues. Germline V CDR1 and CDR2: LNHDA, SQIVND (reference sequence). The CDR3 is CASSTQGDQPQHF. CDR3 DNA: TGTGCCAGTAGTACACAGGGGGATCAGCCCCAGCATTTT.

The genes are TRBV25-1 and TRBJ1-4; D is ambiguous. Germline-derived CDR1 and CDR2 are MGHDK and SYGVNS. The V end lost 4 bases, the J end lost 8 bases, and 11 bases lay between the germline ends. The CDR3 length is 13 residues. This CDR3 reads CASSGPGDEKLFF. The DNA for the CDR3 is TGTGCCAGCAGTGGGCCCGGCGACGAAAAACTGTTTTTT.

V and J are TRBV7-2 and TRBJ1-2, with a tentative D call TRBD1 (6 bases). Trimming removed 3 bases at V and 4 bases at J, with 12 bases between. CDR1 is SGHTA, CDR2 FQGNSA, per germline. The CDR3 is 14 residues long. CDR3 sequence: CASSFAGVGYGYTF. In DNA, the CDR3 is TGTGCCAGCAGCTTCGCAGGGGTAGGCTATGGCTACACCTTC. The full variable domain, completed using reference TRBV7-2 and TRBJ1-2, is GAGVSQSPSNKVTEKGKDVELRCDPISGHTALYWYRQSLGQGLEFLIYFQGNSAPDKSGLPSDRFSAERTGGSVSTLTIQRTQQEDSAVYLCASSFAGVGYGYTFGSGTRLTVV.

The chain combines TRBV6-4 with TRBJ1-2; D perhaps matches TRBD1 (5 bases). V was trimmed by 6 bases and J by 8 bases, leaving 19 bases between them. CDR3 length: 14 residues. In germline, CDR1 is MRHNA, CDR2 SNTAGT. CDR3 sequence: CASRTGTEMYGYTF. CDR3 nucleotides: TGTGCCAGCAGGACCGGGACGGAGATGTACGGCTACACCTTC.

The chain joins TRBV5-5 to TRBJ2-3; 7 bases match TRBD1. Trimming cost V 5 bases and J 4 bases; bases outside gene matches: 10. CDR3 length: 15 residues. Germline CDR1 is SGHKS and CDR2 is YYEKEE (reference sequence). CDR3: CASRKGAHVPDTQYF. CDR3 DNA sequence: TGTGCCAGCAGGAAGGGGGCCCACGTTCCAGATACGCAGTATTTT. The full variable domain, completed using reference TRBV5-5 and TRBJ2-3, is DAGVTQSPTHLIKTRGQQVTLRCSPISGHKSVSWYQQVLGQGPQFIFQYYEKEERGRGNFPDRFSARQFPNYSSELNVNALLLGDSALYLCASRKGAHVPDTQYFGPGTRLTVL.

The V gene is TRBV5-4, the J gene TRBJ2-5; D is uncertain. V was shortened by 6 bases and J by 5 bases, with 14 bases between the two germline ends. CDR1 is SGHNT, CDR2 YYREEE, per germline (reference sequence). This CDR3 is built from 13 residues. This chain's CDR3 is CASTHPGRETQYF. The CDR3 nucleotides are TGTGCCAGCACCCACCCGGGCCGGGAGACCCAGTACTTC.

The table lists this clone with a count of one. V gene TRBV6-6 combines with J gene TRBJ2-7; tentative D call: TRBD1 (5 bases). Per the germline V gene, CDR1 is MNHNY and CDR2 is SVGAGI (reference sequence). The CDR3 is made up of 11 amino acids. V was pared by 5 bases and J by 6 bases, with 8 bases between. CDR3 nucleotide sequence: TGTGCCAGCAGTGACAGACTCGAGCAGTACTTC. Translation: CASSDRLEQYF.

The chain links TRBV2 to TRBJ1-5, with 7 bases fitting TRBD1. This CDR3 has 15 amino acids. J gave up 4 bases and V 4 bases, and 7 bases lay outside the gene matches. Germline V gene sequence: CDR1 SNHLY, CDR2 FYNNEI. The CDR3 DNA sequence: TGTGCCAGCAGTGGACGACAGGGAGGTAATCAGCCCCAGCATTTT. As protein: CASSGRQGGNQPQHF.

This clone appeared a single time. CDR3 coding DNA: TGTGCCAGCAGCCCCAGGACAGTGTCTAACTATGGCTACACCTTC. The encoded protein is CASSPRTVSNYGYTF. The chain carries TRBV7-2 and TRBJ1-2, with D maybe TRBD1 (6 bases). Germline CDR1 and CDR2: SGHTA and FQGNSA. This CDR3 has 15 residues. With 5 bases removed from V and 0 bases from J, the gap between germline ends came to 13 bases.

The chain's CDR3 is CASSVDRFSEKLFF. The CDR3 DNA reads TGTGCCAGCAGCGTAGACAGGTTCAGTGAAAAACTGTTTTTT. The chain is built from TRBV9 and TRBJ1-4, with a possible D match to TRBD1 (5 bases). V lost 0 bases and J 7 bases, leaving 10 bases between the germline ends. CDR1 is SGDLS and CDR2 is YYNGEE in the germline V gene. CDR3 length: 14 amino acids.